Listed below are T cell receptor beta chains from one sample, sequenced in a study of cytomegalovirus exposure and HLA in healthy donors. The data were produced by immunoSEQ multiplex PCR, yet TCRdb's version contains in-frame clones alone and is incomplete. The repertoire includes fewer than 95,000 clones, 65% to 85% of them detected once, and around 2% sits in the top ten. Sequencing used PBMCs. These receptor sequences come from a young man in good health and CMV-seronegative. Each CDR3 is given with its conserved first and last residue. The D gene is left open where the match is weak. The size of a clone is reported for some rows only, either as once, few or many, or as a class for expanded clones.

TRBJ1-2 | TRBD1 | - | TRBV11-2 | CASTTGQGRGGYTF | TGTGCCAGCACGACCGGGCAGGGCAGGGGGGGCTACACCTTC
TRBJ1-1 | - | - | TRBV4-1 | CASSRGGEVTEAFF | TGCGCCAGCAGCCGAGGGGGGGAGGTGACTGAAGCTTTCTTT
TRBJ1-2 | - | - | TRBV6-6 | CASLIGGGRGYTF | TGTGCCAGCCTCATTGGCGGCGGTCGCGGCTACACCTTC
TRBJ1-2 | - | - | TRBV27 | CASSFSGWDYGYTF | TGTGCCAGCAGTTTCTCAGGGTGGGACTATGGCTACACCTTC
TRBJ2-5 | TRBD2 | - | TRBV9 | CASSAWTSGGGETQYF | TGTGCCAGCAGCGCATGGACTAGCGGGGGTGGAGAGACCCAGTACTTC
TRBJ2-5 | TRBD2 | few | TRBV27 | CASSLSLAGGRETQYF | TGTGCCAGCAGTTTATCACTAGCGGGGGGTCGGGAGACCCAGTACTTC
TRBJ2-7 | TRBD1 | - | TRBV13 | CASSSLKSPGTGALMVQYF | TGTGCCAGCAGCTCTCTCAAGTCCCCCGGGACAGGGGCGCTTATGGTGCAGTACTTC
TRBJ2-3 | - | - | TRBV18 | CASSLSGHNTDTQYF | TGTGCCAGCTCCCTATCGGGACACAACACAGATACGCAGTATTTT
TRBJ1-1 | TRBD1 | - | TRBV6-5 | CASRGQGGLSGAFF | TGTGCCAGCAGAGGACAGGGAGGTCTTTCTGGAGCTTTCTTT
TRBJ1-6 | - | - | TRBV13 | CASSLGAWGLYNSPLHF | TGTGCCAGCAGCTTAGGTGCTTGGGGGCTCTATAATTCACCCCTCCACTTT
TRBJ1-5 | TRBD1 | once | TRBV11-2 | CASSPGDRGALGSNQPQHF | TGTGCCAGCAGCCCGGGGGACAGGGGTGCCCTGGGGAGCAATCAGCCCCAGCATTTT
TRBJ2-3 | TRBD1 | - | TRBV18 | CASSPGTGGPDTQYF | TGTGCCAGCTCACCGGGAACAGGGGGGCCAGATACGCAGTATTTT
TRBJ1-2 | TRBD1 | few | TRBV5-1 | CASSWGTGVRSPTNYGYTF | TGCGCCAGCAGCTGGGGTACAGGGGTCCGGTCCCCCACTAACTATGGCTACACCTTC
TRBJ1-6 | TRBD1 | - | TRBV7-2 | CASRLTGNNSPLHF | TGTGCCAGCAGATTGACAGGGAACAATTCACCCCTCCACTTT
TRBJ1-1 | - | few | TRBV5-8 | CASSLGQRGREAFF | TGTGCCAGCAGCTTGGGACAGAGAGGTAGGGAAGCTTTCTTT
TRBJ1-2 | - | few | TRBV10-3 | CAITLGGHYGYTF | TGTGCCATCACTCTCGGGGGGCACTATGGCTACACCTTC
TRBJ1-1 | - | few | TRBV5-6 | CASSFRGTGMNTEAFF | TGTGCCAGCAGCTTCCGGGGAACAGGGATGAACACTGAAGCTTTCTTT
TRBJ2-7 | TRBD1 | - | TRBV10-3 | CAISELWTGQEQYF | TGTGCCATCAGTGAGTTGTGGACAGGTCAAGAGCAGTACTTC
TRBJ1-3 | TRBD1 | few | TRBV4-1 | CASSHRDRGSNTIYF | TGCGCCAGCAGCCACCGGGACAGGGGTTCAAACACCATATATTTT
TRBJ1-6 | TRBD1 | - | TRBV6-1 | CASSHDRRGPSPLHF | TGTGCCAGCAGCCACGATCGGAGGGGGCCTTCACCCCTCCACTTT
TRBJ2-7 | TRBD1 | - | TRBV7-2 | CASSSSADRSYEQYF | TGTGCCAGCAGCTCGAGTGCGGACAGGTCCTACGAGCAGTACTTC
TRBJ1-1 | - | - | TRBV18 | CASSPGAGRPEAFF | TGTGCCAGCTCACCAGGGGCAGGGCGGCCTGAAGCTTTCTTT
TRBJ2-3 | - | once | TRBV19 | CASCGGTAQTDTQYF | TGTGCCAGTTGCGGCGGGACAGCCCAGACAGATACGCAGTATTTT
TRBJ2-1 | - | once | TRBV7-2 | CASSPWGAYNEQFF | TGTGCCAGCAGTCCGTGGGGGGCCTACAATGAGCAGTTCTTC
TRBJ1-4 | - | few | TRBV9 | CASSVAGGARADEKLFF | TGTGCCAGCAGCGTCGCGGGGGGGGCGAGGGCGGATGAAAAACTGTTTTTT
TRBJ2-3 | TRBD2 | - | TRBV7-2 | CASSLRLAGASTDTQYF | TGTGCCAGCAGCTTAAGACTAGCGGGGGCGAGCACAGATACGCAGTATTTT
TRBJ1-1 | TRBD1 | - | TRBV6-1 | CASRDRGNTEAFF | TGTGCCAGCAGGGACAGGGGGAACACTGAAGCTTTCTTT
TRBJ1-1 | TRBD1 | medium-sized | TRBV2 | CASSGDRERVEAFF | TGTGCCAGCAGTGGGGACAGGGAAAGAGTCGAAGCTTTCTTT
TRBJ1-2 | TRBD1 | - | TRBV19 | CASTPTGGNYGYTF | TGTGCCAGTACCCCGACAGGGGGCAACTATGGCTACACCTTC
TRBJ2-5 | - | - | TRBV9 | CASSVGRTEETQYF | TGTGCCAGCAGCGTAGGGAGGACAGAAGAGACCCAGTACTTC
TRBJ1-5 | TRBD1 | - | TRBV7-8 | CASSLETGARQPQHF | TGTGCCAGCAGCTTAGAGACAGGGGCACGGCAGCCCCAGCATTTT
TRBJ1-2 | TRBD1 | - | TRBV15 | CATSREDRGLYGYTF | TGTGCCACCAGCCGAGAGGACAGGGGGCTCTATGGCTACACCTTC
TRBJ2-7 | - | few | TRBV5-1 | CASSLRGPREQYF | TGCGCCAGCAGCTTGAGGGGCCCTCGCGAGCAGTACTTC
TRBJ2-1 | - | - | TRBV7-8 | CASSLEQGLRYNEQFF | TGTGCCAGCAGCTTGGAACAGGGATTACGGTACAATGAGCAGTTCTTC
TRBJ1-2 | - | - | TRBV28 | CASSSPGTYRNYGYTF | TGTGCCAGCAGTTCCCCGGGGACATACAGGAACTATGGCTACACCTTC
TRBJ1-1 | TRBD1 | - | TRBV5-6 | CASSDGQGRTEAFF | TGTGCCAGCAGCGACGGACAGGGACGGACTGAAGCTTTCTTT
TRBJ1-5 | - | - | TRBV27 | CASSLVGNQPQHF | TGTGCCAGCAGTTTAGTAGGCAATCAGCCCCAGCATTTT
TRBJ2-7 | - | - | TRBV6-6 | CASSSQLTGYEQYF | TGTGCCAGCAGTTCACAACTGACAGGATACGAGCAGTACTTC
TRBJ1-5 | TRBD1 | - | TRBV18 | CASSLRTGDQPQHF | TGTGCCAGCTCACTCAGGACAGGGGACCAGCCCCAGCATTTT
TRBJ2-2 | - | - | TRBV9 | CASSVGPSSGELFF | TGTGCCAGCAGCGTAGGGCCGTCTTCGGGGGAGCTGTTTTTT
TRBJ2-7 | - | few | TRBV30 | CAAYPDSSYEQYF | TGTGCAGCCTATCCGGACAGCTCCTACGAGCAGTACTTC
TRBJ1-2 | TRBD1 | once | TRBV5-4 | CASSHPSQGAWNGYTF | TGTGCCAGCAGCCACCCCTCTCAGGGGGCCTGGAATGGCTACACCTTC
TRBJ1-6 | - | - | TRBV30 | CAWSENSPLHF | TGTGCCTGGTCAGAAAATTCACCCCTCCACTTT
TRBJ1-5 | - | few | TRBV27 | CASSSRGNQPQHF | TGTGCCAGCAGTTCGCGGGGAAATCAGCCCCAGCATTTT
TRBJ2-7 | - | once | TRBV19 | CASSIVGGAEVEQYF | TGTGCCAGTAGTATAGTTGGAGGGGCGGAAGTCGAGCAGTACTTC
TRBJ1-6 | - | - | TRBV27 | CASSWAGLRPLHF | TGTGCCAGCAGTTGGGCTGGTCTTCGGCCCCTCCACTTT
TRBJ2-5 | TRBD2 | - | TRBV2 | CASGLGAGGGGGETQYF | TGTGCCAGCGGGCTGGGAGCGGGCGGGGGGGGTGGAGAGACCCAGTACTTC
TRBJ2-3 | TRBD2 | - | TRBV18 | CASSPTLAGTDTQYF | TGTGCCAGCTCACCCACACTAGCGGGCACAGATACGCAGTATTTT
TRBJ1-3 | TRBD1 | - | TRBV2 | CASTLDRAGNTIYF | TGTGCCAGCACCCTGGACAGGGCTGGAAACACCATATATTTT
TRBJ2-7 | - | - | TRBV9 | CASSGLDSPTWEQYF | TGTGCCAGCAGCGGATTGGACAGTCCTACGTGGGAGCAGTACTTC
TRBJ1-1 | - | few | TRBV5-1 | CASSLTANTEAFF | TGCGCCAGCAGCTTGACAGCCAACACTGAAGCTTTCTTT
TRBJ2-1 | TRBD2 | - | TRBV29-1 | CSVVAGGVNEQFF | TGCAGCGTCGTAGCGGGGGGCGTCAATGAGCAGTTCTTC
TRBJ2-7 | TRBD2 | - | TRBV7-2 | CASSFKFGGGYEQYF | TGTGCCAGCAGCTTTAAATTCGGCGGGGGGTACGAGCAGTACTTC
TRBJ2-7 | - | - | TRBV6-5 | CASSYTTGTYYEQYF | TGTGCCAGCAGTTATACCACCGGGACTTACTACGAGCAGTACTTC
TRBJ2-7 | TRBD1 | - | TRBV10-2 | CASGTGSSSYEQYF | TGCGCCAGCGGGACAGGGTCGAGCTCCTACGAGCAGTACTTC
TRBJ2-1 | TRBD1 | few | TRBV11-2 | CASSLDSRQGIPNEQFF | TGTGCCAGCAGCTTAGACTCTCGACAGGGGATACCCAATGAGCAGTTCTTC
TRBJ2-3 | - | - | TRBV7-9 | CASSLAGSGFSTDTQYF | TGTGCCAGCAGCTTAGCTGGATCGGGATTTAGCACGGATACGCAGTATTTT
TRBJ2-2 | TRBD2 | once | TRBV4-2 | CASSPFGSGVVGELFF | TGTGCCAGCAGCCCATTCGGTAGCGGGGTAGTCGGGGAGCTGTTTTTT